Each of the 13 T cell receptor beta chains below was sequenced from the same sample in a study of cytomegalovirus exposure and HLA in healthy donors. The PCR contained 60 Vbeta and 13 Jbeta primers. Profiling relied on immunoSEQ multiplex PCR, and the TCRdb table lists in-frame clones only, not all of them. Its table records about 40,000 clones. Material: PBMCs. These receptor sequences come from a woman in her 30s in good health and CMV-seronegative.

The J gene is TRBJ2-7, the V gene TRBV25-1; 9 positions agree with TRBD1. Losses at the gene ends were 7 bases for V and 3 bases for J; bases not matched to a gene: 16. This CDR3 has 17 residues. Germline CDR1 MGHDK, CDR2 SYGVNS. The CDR3 DNA sequence: TGTGCCAGCACCTTCATCACCGACAGGGGGAGACTCTACGAGCAGTACTTC. This sequence encodes CASTFITDRGRLYEQYF.

The chain has TRBV11-3 and TRBJ1-1, with TRBD1 identical over 10 bases. CDR1 and CDR2 from the germline V gene are SGHNT and YENEEA. J gave up 5 bases and V 5 bases, and 8 bases lay outside the gene matches. The CDR3 covers 15 residues. The CDR3 DNA sequence: TGTGCCAGCAGCCCGACAGGGGGCGTAAGGACTGAAGCTTTCTTT. It is translated as CASSPTGGVRTEAFF.

The V gene is TRBV29-1, the J gene TRBJ2-1, with 7 nucleotides matching TRBD2. The germline V gene encodes CDR1 SQVTM and CDR2 ANQGSEA. With 3 bases clipped from V and 3 bases from J, the junction kept 2 bases outside the gene matches. CDR3 length: 13 amino acids. CDR3 sequence: CSVDGGGYNEQFF. The CDR3 bases are TGCAGCGTTGACGGCGGGGGCTACAATGAGCAGTTCTTC.

This chain joins TRBV9 and TRBJ2-1; TRBD2 agrees at 15 bases. Germline CDR1 and CDR2: SGDLS and YYNGEE. The CDR3 sequence is 16 residues long. V dropped 3 bases and J dropped 10; count of bases not matched to a gene: 8. The CDR3 loop reads CASSAGTSGRFLEQFF. The CDR3, as DNA: TGTGCCAGCAGCGCGGGGACTAGCGGGAGGTTCCTGGAGCAGTTCTTC.

The genes are TRBV4-1 and TRBJ2-7, with D perhaps matching TRBD1 (6 bases). Germline values: CDR1 MGHRA, CDR2 YSYEKL. Trimming cost V 1 base and J 3 bases, with 10 bases left between them. The CDR3 has 14 residues. CDR3: CASSQGTGNYEQYF. CDR3 DNA: TGCGCCAGCAGCCAAGGTACAGGGAACTACGAGCAGTACTTC.

This chain connects TRBV27 to TRBJ1-5; possible D gene TRBD1, 6 bases. The CDR3 loop spans 15 amino acids. The V end was cut by 0 bases, the J end by 6 bases, with 12 bases between. Germline V gene lookup returns CDR1 MNHEY and CDR2 SMNVEV (reference sequence). CDR3 bases: TGTGCCAGCAGTTTATCCCTCACAGGGATTCAGCCCCAGCATTTT. Amino acid sequence: CASSLSLTGIQPQHF.

The CDR3 bases are TGTGCCAGCAGCCAAACCGACAAGAACACTGAAGCTTTCTTT. This codes for CASSQTDKNTEAFF. The chain links TRBV4-2 to TRBJ1-1; D unclear. Between the trimmed V and J ends, which lost 2 bases and 1 base, there was a span of 8 bases. The CDR3 sequence is 14 residues long. Germline CDR1 is LGHNA and CDR2 is YNFKEQ.

The chain uses TRBV4-2 and TRBJ2-7, with D tentatively TRBD2 (6 bases). The germline V and J ends were trimmed by 4 bases and 7 bases, with 20 bases remaining between them. The length of the CDR3 is 15 residues. Germline V gene sequence: CDR1 LGHNA, CDR2 YNFKEQ. This CDR3 is CASSPRAGPSKEQYF. As DNA, the CDR3 is TGTGCCAGCAGCCCCCGAGCGGGCCCCTCTAAAGAGCAGTACTTC.

V and J are TRBV14 and TRBJ1-4; 11 bases map to TRBD1. V lost 3 bases and J lost 8; bases outside the gene matches: 2. The CDR3 length is 14 residues. Germline CDR1 SGHDN, CDR2 FVKESK. CDR3: CASSQGTGGEKLFF. The CDR3 region has the DNA TGTGCCAGCAGCCAGGGGACAGGGGGAGAAAAACTGTTTTTT.

The chain has TRBV10-3 and TRBJ2-7; 11 positions agree with TRBD2. The V gene's germline CDR1 is ENHRY and CDR2 SYGVKD. V trimming: 4 bases; J trimming: 3 bases; junction bases outside the gene matches: 2. This CDR3 contains 14 residues. The CDR3 reads CAISGTSGSYEQYF. CDR3 coding DNA: TGTGCCATCAGTGGTACTAGCGGGAGCTACGAGCAGTACTTC.

V gene TRBV6-5 combines with J gene TRBJ1-2, with D hard to call. The CDR3 is 12 amino acids. V was cut by 7 bases and J by 3 bases, with 9 bases left in between. Germline V gene sequence: CDR1 MNHEY, CDR2 SVGAGI. CDR3 in DNA: TGTGCCAGCACAGGATACGACTATGGCTACACCTTC. The encoded protein is CASTGYDYGYTF.

The rearrangement uses TRBV4-3 and TRBJ2-3; 8 bases are shared with TRBD2. V gave up 0 bases and J gave up 5 bases; unmatched junction bases: 4. The germline gives CDR1 LGHNA, CDR2 YSLEER. This CDR3 comprises 15 residues. In nucleotides, the CDR3 is TGCGCCAGCAGCCAAGAGACTCTAGCGGGAGATACGCAGTATTTT. Its protein product is CASSQETLAGDTQYF.

The chain joins TRBV29-1 to TRBJ2-3; 7 nucleotides line up with TRBD2. The germline CDR1 and CDR2 sequences are SQVTM and ANQGSEA. This CDR3 is 14 amino acids long. V was pared by 4 bases and J by 2 bases, with 6 bases of the junction left unmatched. This CDR3 is CSVAGTTDTDTQYF. CDR3 sequence (DNA): TGCAGCGTTGCCGGGACTACCGACACAGATACGCAGTATTTT.